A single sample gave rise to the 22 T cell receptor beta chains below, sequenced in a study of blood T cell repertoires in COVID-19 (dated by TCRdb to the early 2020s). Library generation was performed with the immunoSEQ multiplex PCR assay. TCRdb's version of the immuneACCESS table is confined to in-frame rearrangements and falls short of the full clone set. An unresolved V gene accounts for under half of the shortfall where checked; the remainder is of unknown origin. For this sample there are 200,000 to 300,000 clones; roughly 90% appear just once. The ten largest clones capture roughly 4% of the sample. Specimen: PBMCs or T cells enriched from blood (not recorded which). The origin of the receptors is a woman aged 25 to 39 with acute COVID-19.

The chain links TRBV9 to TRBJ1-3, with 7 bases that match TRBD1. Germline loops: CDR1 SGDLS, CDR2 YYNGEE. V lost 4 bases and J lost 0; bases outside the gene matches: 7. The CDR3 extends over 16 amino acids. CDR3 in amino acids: CASSPGQDSSGNTIYF. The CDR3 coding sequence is TGTGCCAGCAGCCCCGGACAGGATTCCTCTGGAAACACCATATATTTT.

The CDR3, as DNA: TGTGCCAGCAGTAGGACAGGGGAGGAAAAACTGTTTTTT. This codes for CASSRTGEEKLFF. V and J are TRBV2 and TRBJ1-4; 9 positions agree with TRBD1. V lost 5 bases to trimming and J lost 8 bases; unmatched junction nucleotides: 3. Germline assignment: CDR1 SNHLY and CDR2 FYNNEI. The CDR3 length is 13 residues.

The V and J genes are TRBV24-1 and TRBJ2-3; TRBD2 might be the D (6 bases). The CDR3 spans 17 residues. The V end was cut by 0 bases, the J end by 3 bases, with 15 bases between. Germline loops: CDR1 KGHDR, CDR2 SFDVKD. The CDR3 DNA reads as TGTGCCACCAGTGATTTGCCGCGGGACGGAATGACAGATACGCAGTATTTT. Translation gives CATSDLPRDGMTDTQYF.

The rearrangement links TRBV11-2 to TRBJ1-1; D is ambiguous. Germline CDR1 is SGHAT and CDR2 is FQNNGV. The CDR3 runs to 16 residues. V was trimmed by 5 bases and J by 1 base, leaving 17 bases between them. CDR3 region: CASSIRLPDRNTEAFF. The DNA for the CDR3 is TGTGCCAGCAGCATAAGACTCCCAGATCGGAACACTGAAGCTTTCTTT.

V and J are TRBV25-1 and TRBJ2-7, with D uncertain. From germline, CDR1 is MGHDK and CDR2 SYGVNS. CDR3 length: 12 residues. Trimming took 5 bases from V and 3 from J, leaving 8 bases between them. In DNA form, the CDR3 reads TGTGCCAGCAGTACCCTATACTACGAGCAGTACTTC. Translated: CASSTLYYEQYF.

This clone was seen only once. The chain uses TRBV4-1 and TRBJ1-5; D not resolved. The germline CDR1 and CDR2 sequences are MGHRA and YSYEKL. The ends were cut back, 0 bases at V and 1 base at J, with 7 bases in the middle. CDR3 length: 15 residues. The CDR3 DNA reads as TGCGCCAGCAGCCAAGATGGAGCGAGCAATCAGCCCCAGCATTTT. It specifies CASSQDGASNQPQHF.

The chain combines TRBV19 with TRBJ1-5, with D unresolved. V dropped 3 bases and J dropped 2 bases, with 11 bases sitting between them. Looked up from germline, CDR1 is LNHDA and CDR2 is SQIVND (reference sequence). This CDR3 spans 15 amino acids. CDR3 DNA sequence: TGTGCCAGTAGTATGAGGGCGGTCGGCAATCAGCCCCAGCATTTT. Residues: CASSMRAVGNQPQHF.

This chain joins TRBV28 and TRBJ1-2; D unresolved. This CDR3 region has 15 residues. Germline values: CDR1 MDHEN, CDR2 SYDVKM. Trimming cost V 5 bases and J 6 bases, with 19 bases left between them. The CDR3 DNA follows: TGTGCCAGCAGTCCCGAGGTGCTTAGGCCCAATGGCTACACCTTC. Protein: CASSPEVLRPNGYTF.

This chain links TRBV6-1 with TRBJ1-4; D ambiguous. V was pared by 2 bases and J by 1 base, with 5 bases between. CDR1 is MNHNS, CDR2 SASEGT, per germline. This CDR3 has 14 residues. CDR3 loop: CASSEQITNEKLFF. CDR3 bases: TGTGCCAGCAGTGAACAGATAACTAATGAAAAACTGTTTTTT.

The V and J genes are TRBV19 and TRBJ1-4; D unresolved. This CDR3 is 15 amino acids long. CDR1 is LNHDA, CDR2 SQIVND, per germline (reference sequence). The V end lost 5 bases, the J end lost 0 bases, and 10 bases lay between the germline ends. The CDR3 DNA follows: TGTGCCAGTAGTTGGGCAGATGCAACTAATGAAAAACTGTTTTTT. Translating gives CASSWADATNEKLFF.

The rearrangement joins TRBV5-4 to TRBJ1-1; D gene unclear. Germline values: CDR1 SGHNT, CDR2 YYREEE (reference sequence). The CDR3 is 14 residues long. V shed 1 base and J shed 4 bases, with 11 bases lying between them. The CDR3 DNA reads TGTGCCAGCAGCTTGAGGGCGGGGAGCACTGAAGCTTTCTTT. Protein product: CASSLRAGSTEAFF.

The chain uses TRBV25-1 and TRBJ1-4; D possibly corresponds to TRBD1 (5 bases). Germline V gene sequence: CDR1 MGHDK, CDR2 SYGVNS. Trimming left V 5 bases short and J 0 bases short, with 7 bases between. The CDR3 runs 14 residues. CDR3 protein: CASSRTTTNEKLFF. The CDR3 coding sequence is TGTGCCAGCAGTCGGACAACAACTAATGAAAAACTGTTTTTT.

In nucleotides, the CDR3 is TGTGCCAGCCTTCCGGGGGGCAGCGGGGAGCTGTTTTTT. Its protein product is CASLPGGSGELFF. The chain employs TRBV6-5 and TRBJ2-2; D is perhaps TRBD2 (7 bases). The V end was cut by 8 bases, the J end by 7 bases, with 14 bases between. There are 13 residues in the CDR3. The V gene's germline CDR1 is MNHEY and CDR2 SVGAGI.

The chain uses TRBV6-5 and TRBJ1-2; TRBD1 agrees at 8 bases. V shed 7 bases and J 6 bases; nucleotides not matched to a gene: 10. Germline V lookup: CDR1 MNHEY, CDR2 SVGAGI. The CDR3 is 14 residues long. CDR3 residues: CASTNPGQGHGYTF. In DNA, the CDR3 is TGTGCCAGCACCAACCCCGGACAGGGCCATGGCTACACCTTC.

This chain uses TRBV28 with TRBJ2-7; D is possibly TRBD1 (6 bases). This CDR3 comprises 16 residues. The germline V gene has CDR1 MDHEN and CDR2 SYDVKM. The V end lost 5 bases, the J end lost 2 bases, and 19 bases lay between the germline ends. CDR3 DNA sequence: TGTGCCAGCAGTCTCCCTAACAGGGATGGCGCCTACGAGCAGTACTTC. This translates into CASSLPNRDGAYEQYF.

The CDR3 nucleotides are TGTGCCAGCAGCCAAGTGGGGGGAACTGCGAACACCGGGGAGCTGTTTTTT. Amino acids: CASSQVGGTANTGELFF. This chain links TRBV3-1 (or the pseudogene TRBV3-2) with TRBJ2-2; maybe TRBD2 (6 bases). The CDR3 runs 17 residues. V was pared by 1 base and J by 0 bases, with 12 bases between. CDR1 is LGHDT, CDR2 YNNKEL, per germline (reference sequence).

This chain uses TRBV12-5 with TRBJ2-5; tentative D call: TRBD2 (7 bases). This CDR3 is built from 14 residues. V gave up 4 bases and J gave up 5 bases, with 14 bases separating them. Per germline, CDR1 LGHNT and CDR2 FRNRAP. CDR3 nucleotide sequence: TGTGCTAGTGGTTGGGCGGGGGCCTCGGAGACCCAGTACTTC. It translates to CASGWAGASETQYF.

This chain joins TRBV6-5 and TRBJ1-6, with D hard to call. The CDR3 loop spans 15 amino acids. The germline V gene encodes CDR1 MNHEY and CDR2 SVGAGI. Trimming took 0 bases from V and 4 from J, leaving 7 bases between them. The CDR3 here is CASSYSGRYNSPLHF. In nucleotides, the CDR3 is TGTGCCAGCAGTTACTCGGGCAGATATAATTCACCCCTCCACTTT.

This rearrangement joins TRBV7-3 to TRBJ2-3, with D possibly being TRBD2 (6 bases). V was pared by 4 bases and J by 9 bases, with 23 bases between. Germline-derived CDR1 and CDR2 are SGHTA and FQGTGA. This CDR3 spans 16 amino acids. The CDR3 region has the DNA TGTGCCAGCAGCTCCCGTGGTAGCGGCCTATACGGAACGCAGTATTTT. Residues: CASSSRGSGLYGTQYF. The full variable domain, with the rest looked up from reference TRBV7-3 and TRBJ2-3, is GAGVSQTPSNKVTEKGKYVELRCDPISGHTALYWYRQSLGQGPEFLIYFQGTGAADDSGLPNDRFFAVRPEGSVSTLKIQRTERGDSAVYLCASSSRGSGLYGTQYFGPGTRLTVL.

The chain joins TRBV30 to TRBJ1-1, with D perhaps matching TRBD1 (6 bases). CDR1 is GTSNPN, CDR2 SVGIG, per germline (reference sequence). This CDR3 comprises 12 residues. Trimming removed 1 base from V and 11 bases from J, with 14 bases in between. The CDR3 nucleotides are TGTGCCTGGAGTGAAGGGGTGGGGGCGGCTTTCTTT. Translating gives CAWSEGVGAAFF.

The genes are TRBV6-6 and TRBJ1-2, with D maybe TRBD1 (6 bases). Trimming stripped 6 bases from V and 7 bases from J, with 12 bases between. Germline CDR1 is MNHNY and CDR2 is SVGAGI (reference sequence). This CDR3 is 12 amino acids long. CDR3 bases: TGTGCCAGCAGGGAAACAGGGTTTGGCTACACCTTC. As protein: CASRETGFGYTF.

The CDR3 nucleotides are TGTGCCAGCAGCGCTTCACAGGGGGCAGGTTCACCCCTCCACTTT. Its translation: CASSASQGAGSPLHF. The chain joins TRBV9 to TRBJ1-6; 9 nucleotides line up with TRBD1. CDR1 is SGDLS, CDR2 YYNGEE, per germline. Trimming at V came to 3 bases and at J to 9 bases, leaving 7 bases not matched to a gene. The CDR3 contains 15 residues.